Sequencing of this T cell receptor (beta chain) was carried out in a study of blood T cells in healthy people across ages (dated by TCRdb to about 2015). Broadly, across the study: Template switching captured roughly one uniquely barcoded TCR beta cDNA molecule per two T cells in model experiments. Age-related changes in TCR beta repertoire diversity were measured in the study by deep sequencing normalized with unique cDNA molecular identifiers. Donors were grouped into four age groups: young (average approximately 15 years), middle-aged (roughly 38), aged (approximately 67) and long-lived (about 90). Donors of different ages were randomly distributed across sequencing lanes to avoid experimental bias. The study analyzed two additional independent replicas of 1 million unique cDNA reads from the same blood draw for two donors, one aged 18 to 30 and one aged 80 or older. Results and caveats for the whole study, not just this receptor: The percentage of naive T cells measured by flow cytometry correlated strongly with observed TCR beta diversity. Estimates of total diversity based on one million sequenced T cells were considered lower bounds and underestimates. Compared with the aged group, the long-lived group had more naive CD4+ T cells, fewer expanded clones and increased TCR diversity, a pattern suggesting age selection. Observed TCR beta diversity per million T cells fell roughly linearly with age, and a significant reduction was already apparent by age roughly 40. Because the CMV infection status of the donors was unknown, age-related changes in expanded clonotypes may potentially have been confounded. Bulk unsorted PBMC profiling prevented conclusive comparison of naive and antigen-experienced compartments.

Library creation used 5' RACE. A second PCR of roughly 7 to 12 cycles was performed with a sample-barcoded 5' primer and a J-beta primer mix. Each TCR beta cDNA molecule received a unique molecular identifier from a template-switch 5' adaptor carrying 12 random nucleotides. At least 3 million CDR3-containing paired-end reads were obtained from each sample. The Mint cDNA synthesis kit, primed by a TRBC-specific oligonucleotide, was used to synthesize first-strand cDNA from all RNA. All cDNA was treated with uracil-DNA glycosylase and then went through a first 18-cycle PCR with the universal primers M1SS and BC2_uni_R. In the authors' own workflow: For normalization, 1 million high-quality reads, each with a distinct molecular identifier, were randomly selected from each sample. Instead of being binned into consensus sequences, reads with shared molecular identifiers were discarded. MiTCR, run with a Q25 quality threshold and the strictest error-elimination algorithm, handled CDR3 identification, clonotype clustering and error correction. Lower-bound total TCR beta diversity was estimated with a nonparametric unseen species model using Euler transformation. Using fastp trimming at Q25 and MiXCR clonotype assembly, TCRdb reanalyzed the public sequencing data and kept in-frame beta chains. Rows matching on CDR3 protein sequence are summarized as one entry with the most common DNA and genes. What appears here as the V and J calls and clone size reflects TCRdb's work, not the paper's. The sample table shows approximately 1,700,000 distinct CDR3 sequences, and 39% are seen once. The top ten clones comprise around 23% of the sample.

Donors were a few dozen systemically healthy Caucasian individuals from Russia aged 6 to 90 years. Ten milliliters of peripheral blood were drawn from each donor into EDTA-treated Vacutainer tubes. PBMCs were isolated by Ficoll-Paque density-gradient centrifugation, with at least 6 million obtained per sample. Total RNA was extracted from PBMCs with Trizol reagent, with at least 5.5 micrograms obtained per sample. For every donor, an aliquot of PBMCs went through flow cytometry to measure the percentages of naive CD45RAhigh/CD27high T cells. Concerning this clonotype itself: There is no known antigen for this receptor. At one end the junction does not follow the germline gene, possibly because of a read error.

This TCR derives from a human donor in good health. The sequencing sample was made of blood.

CDR3 reads: CASSLSTVQETQYF. The DNA reads as follows: TGTGCTAGCAGCTTATCGACAGTACAAGAGACCCAGTACTTC. The rearrangement combines TRBV7-7 with TRBJ2-5; TRBD1 is a possible D gene, resting on 5 matching bases. The CDR3 sequence holds 14 residues, the cysteine and phenylalanine included. The retained sequence is limited to the CDR3, 42 bases, with the frame set at the first base. CDR1 and CDR2, looked up from the germline V gene (reference sequence), are SSHAT and FNYEAQ.